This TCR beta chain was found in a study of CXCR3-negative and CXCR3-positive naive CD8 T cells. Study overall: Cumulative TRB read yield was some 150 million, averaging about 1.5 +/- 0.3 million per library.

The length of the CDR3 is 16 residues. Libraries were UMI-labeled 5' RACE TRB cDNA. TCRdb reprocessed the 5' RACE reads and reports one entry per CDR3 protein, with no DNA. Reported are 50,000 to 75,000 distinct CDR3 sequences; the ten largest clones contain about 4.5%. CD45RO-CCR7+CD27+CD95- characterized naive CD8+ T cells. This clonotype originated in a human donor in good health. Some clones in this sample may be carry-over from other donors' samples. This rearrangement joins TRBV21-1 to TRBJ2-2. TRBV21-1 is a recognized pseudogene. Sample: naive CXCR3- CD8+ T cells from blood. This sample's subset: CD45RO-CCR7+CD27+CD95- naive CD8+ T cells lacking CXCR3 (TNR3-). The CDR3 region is CASTKGRSENTGELFF.